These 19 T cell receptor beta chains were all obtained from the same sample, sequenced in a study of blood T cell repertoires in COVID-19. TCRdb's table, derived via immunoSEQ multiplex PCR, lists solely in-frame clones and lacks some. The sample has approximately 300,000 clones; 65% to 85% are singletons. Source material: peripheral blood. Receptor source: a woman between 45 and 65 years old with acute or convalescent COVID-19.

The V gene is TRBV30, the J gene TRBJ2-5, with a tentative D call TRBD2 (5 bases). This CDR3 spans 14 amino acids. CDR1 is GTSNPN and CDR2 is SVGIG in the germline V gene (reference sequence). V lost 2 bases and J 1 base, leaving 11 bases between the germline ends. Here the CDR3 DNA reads TGTGCCTGGAGTTTATTAGCGTCCCAAGAGACCCAGTACTTC. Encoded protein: CAWSLLASQETQYF.

The CDR3 sequence is CASSYTSGRPRGNEQFF. DNA for the CDR3: TGTGCCAGCAGTTACACTAGCGGGAGGCCCCGAGGGAATGAGCAGTTCTTC. J is TRBJ2-1 and V is TRBV6-2 or TRBV6-3, with 12 bases identical to TRBD2. This CDR3 contains 17 residues. V shed 2 bases, J shed 7 bases, and the junction held 9 bases outside the gene matches. Germline lookup yields CDR1 MNHEY and CDR2 SVGEGT.

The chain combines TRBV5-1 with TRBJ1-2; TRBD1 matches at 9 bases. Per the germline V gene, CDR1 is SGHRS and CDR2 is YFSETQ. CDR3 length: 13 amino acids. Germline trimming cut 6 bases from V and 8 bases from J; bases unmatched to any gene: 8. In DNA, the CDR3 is TGCGCCAGCAACCGGGACAGGGCCGGGGGCTACACCTTC. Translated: CASNRDRAGGYTF. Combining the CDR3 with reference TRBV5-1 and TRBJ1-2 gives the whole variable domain KAGVTQTPRYLIKTRGQQVTLSCSPISGHRSVSWYQQTPGQGLQFLFEYFSETQRNKGNFPGRFSGRQFSNSRSEMNVSTLELGDSALYLCASNRDRAGGYTFGSGTRLTVV.

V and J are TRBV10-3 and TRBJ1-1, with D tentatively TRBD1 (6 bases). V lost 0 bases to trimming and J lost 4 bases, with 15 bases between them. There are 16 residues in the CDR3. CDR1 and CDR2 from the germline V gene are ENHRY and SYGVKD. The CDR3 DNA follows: TGTGCCATCAGTGAGTCCCTCAGGGGAAGGACCACTGAAGCTTTCTTT. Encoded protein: CAISESLRGRTTEAFF.

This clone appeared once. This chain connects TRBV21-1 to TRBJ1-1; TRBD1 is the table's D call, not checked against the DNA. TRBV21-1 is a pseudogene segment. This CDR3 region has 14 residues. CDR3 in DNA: TGTGCCAGCAGCAAACCAGGGGCGATCACTGAAGCTTTCTTT. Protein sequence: CASSKPGAITEAFF.

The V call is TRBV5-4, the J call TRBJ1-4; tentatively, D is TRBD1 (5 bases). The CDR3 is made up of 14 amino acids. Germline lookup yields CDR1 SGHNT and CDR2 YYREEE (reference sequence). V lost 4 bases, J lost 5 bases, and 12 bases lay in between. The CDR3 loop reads CASSGGGANEKLFF. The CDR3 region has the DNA TGTGCCAGCAGCGGGGGAGGGGCAAATGAAAAACTGTTTTTT.

CDR3: CAISETSGSNEQYF. Here the CDR3 DNA reads TGTGCCATCAGTGAAACTAGCGGGAGCAACGAGCAGTACTTC. V gene TRBV10-3 combines with J gene TRBJ2-7; 11 positions agree with TRBD2. Trimming cost V 3 bases and J 5 bases; bases outside gene matches: 3. This CDR3 region has 14 residues. Per germline, CDR1 ENHRY and CDR2 SYGVKD.

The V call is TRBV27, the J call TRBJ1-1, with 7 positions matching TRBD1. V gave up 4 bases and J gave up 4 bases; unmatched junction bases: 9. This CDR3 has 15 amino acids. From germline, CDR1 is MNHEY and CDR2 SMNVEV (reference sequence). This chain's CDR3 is CASSSQTGSVTEAFF. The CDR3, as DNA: TGTGCCAGCAGTTCCCAGACAGGGAGCGTCACTGAAGCTTTCTTT.

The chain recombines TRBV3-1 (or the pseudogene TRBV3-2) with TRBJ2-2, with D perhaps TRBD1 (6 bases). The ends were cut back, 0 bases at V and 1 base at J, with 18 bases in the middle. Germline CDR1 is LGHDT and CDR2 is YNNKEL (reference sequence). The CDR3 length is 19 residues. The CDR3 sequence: CASSQESEGERKNTGELFF. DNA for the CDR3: TGTGCCAGCAGCCAAGAGAGCGAGGGGGAGCGGAAGAACACCGGGGAGCTGTTTTTT.

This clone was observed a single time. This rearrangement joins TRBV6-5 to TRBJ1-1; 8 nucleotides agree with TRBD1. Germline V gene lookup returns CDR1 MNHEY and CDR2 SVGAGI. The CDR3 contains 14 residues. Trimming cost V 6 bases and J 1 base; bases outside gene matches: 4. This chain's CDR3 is CASSRQGRNTEAFF. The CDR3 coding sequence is TGTGCCAGCAGCAGACAGGGGCGGAACACTGAAGCTTTCTTT.

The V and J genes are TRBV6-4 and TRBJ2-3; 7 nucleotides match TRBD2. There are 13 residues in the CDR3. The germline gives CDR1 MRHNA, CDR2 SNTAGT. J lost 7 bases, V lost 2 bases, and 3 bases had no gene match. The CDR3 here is CASSDGRDNTQYF. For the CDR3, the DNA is TGTGCCAGCAGTGACGGGAGGGATAATACGCAGTATTTT.

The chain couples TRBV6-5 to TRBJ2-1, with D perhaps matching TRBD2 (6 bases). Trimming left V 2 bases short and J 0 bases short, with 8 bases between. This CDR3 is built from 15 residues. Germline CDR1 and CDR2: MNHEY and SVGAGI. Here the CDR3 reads CASSYGGSSYNEQFF. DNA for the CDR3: TGTGCCAGCAGTTACGGGGGGAGCTCCTACAATGAGCAGTTCTTC.

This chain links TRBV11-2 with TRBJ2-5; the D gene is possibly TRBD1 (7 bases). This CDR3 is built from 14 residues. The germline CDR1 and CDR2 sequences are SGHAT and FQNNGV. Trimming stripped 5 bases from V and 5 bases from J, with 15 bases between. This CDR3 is CASSIGGGYETQYF. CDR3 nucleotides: TGTGCCAGCAGCATAGGAGGGGGCTATGAGACCCAGTACTTC.

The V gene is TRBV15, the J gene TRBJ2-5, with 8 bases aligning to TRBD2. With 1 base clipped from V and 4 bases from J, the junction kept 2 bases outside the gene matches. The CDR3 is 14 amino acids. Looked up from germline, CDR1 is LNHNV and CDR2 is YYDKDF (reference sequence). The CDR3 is CATSRALAGETQYF. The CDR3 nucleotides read TGTGCCACCAGCAGAGCGCTAGCGGGAGAGACCCAGTACTTC.

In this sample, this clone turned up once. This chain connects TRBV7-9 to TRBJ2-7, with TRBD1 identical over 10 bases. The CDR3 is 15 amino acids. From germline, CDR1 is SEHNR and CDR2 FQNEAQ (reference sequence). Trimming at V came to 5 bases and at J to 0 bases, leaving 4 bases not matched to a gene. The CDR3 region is CASSTDRGFSYEQYV. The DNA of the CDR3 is TGTGCCAGCAGCACGGACAGGGGGTTCTCCTACGAGCAGTACGTC.

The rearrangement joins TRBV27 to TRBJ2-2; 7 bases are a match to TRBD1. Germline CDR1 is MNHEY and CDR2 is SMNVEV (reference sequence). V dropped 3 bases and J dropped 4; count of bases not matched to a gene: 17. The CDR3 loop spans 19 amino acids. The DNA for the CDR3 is TGTGCCAGCAGTTTTCCCCTACCCGCCGGGACAGAGAGCACCGGGGAGCTGTTTTTT. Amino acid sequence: CASSFPLPAGTESTGELFF.

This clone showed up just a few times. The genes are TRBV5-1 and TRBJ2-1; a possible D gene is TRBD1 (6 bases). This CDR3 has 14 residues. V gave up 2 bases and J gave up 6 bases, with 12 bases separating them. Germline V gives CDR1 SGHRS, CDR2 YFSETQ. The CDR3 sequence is CASSLLQGSNEQFF. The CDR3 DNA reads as TGCGCCAGCAGCTTACTTCAGGGGAGCAATGAGCAGTTCTTC. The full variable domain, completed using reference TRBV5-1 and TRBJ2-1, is KAGVTQTPRYLIKTRGQQVTLSCSPISGHRSVSWYQQTPGQGLQFLFEYFSETQRNKGNFPGRFSGRQFSNSRSEMNVSTLELGDSALYLCASSLLQGSNEQFFGPGTRLTVL.

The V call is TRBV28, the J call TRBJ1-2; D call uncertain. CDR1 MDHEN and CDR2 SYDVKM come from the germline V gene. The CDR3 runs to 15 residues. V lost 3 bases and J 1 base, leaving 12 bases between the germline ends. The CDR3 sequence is CASSLTSGHNYGYTF. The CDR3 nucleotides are TGTGCCAGCAGTTTGACAAGTGGGCATAACTATGGCTACACCTTC.

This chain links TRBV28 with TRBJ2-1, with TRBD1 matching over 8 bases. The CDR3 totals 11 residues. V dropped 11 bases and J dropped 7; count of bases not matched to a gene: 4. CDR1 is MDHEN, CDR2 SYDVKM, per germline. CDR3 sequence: CASTGGNEQFF. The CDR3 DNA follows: TGTGCCTCCACAGGGGGGAATGAGCAGTTCTTC.